The sequence of this T cell receptor beta chain was determined in a study of blood T cell repertoires in COVID-19. Study details: Sites across the United States, Italy and Spain contributed samples from acute and convalescent COVID-19. The analysed material was cDNA or gDNA that came from T cells, B-cell-depleted T cells, or PBMCs.

In the study's own analysis: By means of reference gene primer amplification, nucleated cell counts were estimated. The protocol was immunoSEQ multiplex PCR, while the TCRdb copy is restricted to in-frame clones and leaves out a portion. For V, J and clone size, that table is used; D and trimming come from the DNA. This repertoire shows about 370,000 clones, 89% found once; its top ten account for approximately 3%. The CDR3 has 12 residues. CDR1 MDHEN and CDR2 SYDVKM come from the germline V gene. The V gene lost 2 bases and the J gene lost 11 bases, with 12 bases spanning the gap. Specimen: peripheral blood. The V gene is TRBV28, the J gene TRBJ1-1; D is undetermined. This sequence originates from a woman younger than 45 with COVID-19, enrolled during active disease. This chain's CDR3 is CASSLEGSGAFF. The CDR3 region has the DNA TGTGCCAGCAGTTTAGAAGGGTCGGGGGCTTTCTTT.